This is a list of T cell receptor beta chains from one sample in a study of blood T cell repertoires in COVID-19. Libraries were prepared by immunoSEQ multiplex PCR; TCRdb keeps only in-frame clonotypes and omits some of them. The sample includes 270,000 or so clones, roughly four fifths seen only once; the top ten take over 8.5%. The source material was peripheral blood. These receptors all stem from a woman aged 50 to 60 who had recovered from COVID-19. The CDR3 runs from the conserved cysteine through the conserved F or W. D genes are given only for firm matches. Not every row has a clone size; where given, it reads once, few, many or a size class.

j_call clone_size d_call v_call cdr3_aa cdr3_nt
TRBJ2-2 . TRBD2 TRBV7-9 CASSLGERERTGELFF TGTGCCAGCAGCTTAGGGGAGCGGGAGAGGACCGGGGAGCTGTTTTTT
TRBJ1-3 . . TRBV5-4 CASSLNQGVTIYF TGTGCCAGCAGCTTGAACCAGGGTGTCACCATATATTTT
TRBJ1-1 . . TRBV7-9 CASGAPRVSTEAFF TGTGCCAGCGGGGCCCCTAGGGTCAGCACTGAAGCTTTCTTT
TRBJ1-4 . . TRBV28 CASSLIQGATNEKLFF TGTGCCAGCAGTTTAATCCAGGGCGCAACTAATGAAAAACTGTTTTTT
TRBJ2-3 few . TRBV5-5 CASSFAADTQYF TGTGCCAGCAGCTTCGCAGCAGATACGCAGTATTTT
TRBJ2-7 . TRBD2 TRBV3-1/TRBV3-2 CASSQAAGGDEQYF TGTGCCAGCAGCCAAGCTGCGGGAGGGGACGAGCAGTACTTC
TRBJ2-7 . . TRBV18 CASSPGDTSYEQYF TGTGCCAGCTCACCAGGGGACACCTCCTACGAGCAGTACTTC
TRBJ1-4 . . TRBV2 CASSEAGKLFF TGTGCCAGCAGTGAGGCGGGAAAACTGTTTTTT
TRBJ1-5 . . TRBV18 CASSPQGYQPQHF TGTGCCAGCTCACCGCAGGGATATCAGCCCCAGCATTTT
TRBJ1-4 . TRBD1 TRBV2 CASSGQGGKEKLFF TGTGCCAGCAGTGGACAGGGGGGGAAAGAAAAACTGTTTTTT
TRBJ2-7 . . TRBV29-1 CSARGAFGSSYEQYF TGCAGCGCTAGGGGCGCGTTCGGCTCTTCCTACGAGCAGTACTTC
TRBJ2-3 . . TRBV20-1 CSAVRGDTQYF TGCAGTGCCGTTAGAGGAGATACGCAGTATTTT
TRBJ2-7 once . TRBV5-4 CASSLTGRSSYEQYF TGTGCCAGCAGCTTGACAGGCCGCAGCTCCTACGAGCAGTACTTC
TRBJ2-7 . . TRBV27 CASSNRAAYEQYF TGTGCCAGCAGTAACAGGGCCGCCTACGAGCAGTACTTC
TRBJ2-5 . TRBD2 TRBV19 CAWEGVLAGGRLQETQYF TGTGCCTGGGAGGGGGTGCTAGCGGGAGGGAGACTCCAAGAGACCCAGTACTTC
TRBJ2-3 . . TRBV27 CASRVGGSGSTDTQYF TGTGCCAGCAGGGTAGGGGGTAGCGGGTCCACAGATACGCAGTATTTT
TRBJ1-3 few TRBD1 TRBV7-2 CASSLQGAGGNTIYF TGTGCCAGCAGCCTACAGGGGGCGGGCGGAAACACCATATATTTT
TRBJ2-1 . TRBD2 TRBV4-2 CASSHGTSGGANEQFF TGTGCCAGCAGCCACGGTACTAGCGGGGGGGCAAATGAGCAGTTCTTC
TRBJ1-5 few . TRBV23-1 CASSQSGQYSNQPQHF TGCGCCAGCAGTCAATCCGGACAGTATAGCAATCAGCCCCAGCATTTT
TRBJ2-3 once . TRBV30 CAWSGTVTQYF TGTGCCTGGAGTGGGACAGTCACGCAGTATTTT
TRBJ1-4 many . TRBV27 CASSYRDPTNEKLFF TGTGCCAGCAGTTACAGGGATCCTACTAATGAAAAACTGTTTTTT
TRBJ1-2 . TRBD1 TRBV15 CATSRDRQGANYGYTF TGTGCCACCAGCAGAGATAGACAGGGTGCTAACTATGGCTACACCTTC
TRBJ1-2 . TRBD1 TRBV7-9 CASSLAGQGAVGYTF TGTGCCAGCAGCTTAGCAGGACAGGGGGCGGTCGGCTACACCTTC
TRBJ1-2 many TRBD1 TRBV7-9 CASSRDSGGYTF TGTGCCAGCAGTCGGGACAGCGGCGGCTACACCTTC
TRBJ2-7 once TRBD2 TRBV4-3 CASSQDGLAGDSYEQYF TGCGCCAGCAGCCAAGATGGACTAGCGGGAGACTCCTACGAGCAGTACTTC
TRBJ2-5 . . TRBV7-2 CASSLGRETQYF TGTGCCAGCAGCTTGGGCCGCGAGACCCAGTACTTC
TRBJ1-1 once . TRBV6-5 CASSSRGGRAFF TGTGCCAGCAGTTCGCGAGGAGGTAGGGCTTTCTTT
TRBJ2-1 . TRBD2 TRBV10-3 CAISGREGTYNEQFF TGTGCCATCAGTGGTAGGGAGGGTACCTACAATGAGCAGTTCTTC